The clone carrying this T cell receptor beta chain showed up just a few times. The antigen is unknown. The data were obtained in a study of cytomegalovirus exposure and HLA in healthy donors. Findings of the study overall: Associated with cytomegalovirus, according to the listing, were about 160 TCR beta chains. One later analysis, an examination of the approximately 130 validation repertoires, found that first-cohort TCR clusters tended to co-occur in them.

Germline assignment: CDR1 SGDLS and CDR2 YYNGEE. The CDR3 has 13 residues. Trimming stripped 4 bases from V and 6 bases from J, with 14 bases between. Method: immunoSEQ multiplex PCR; TCRdb's copy keeps in-frame clones and lacks some. The data hold 200,000 or so clones, with around 80% observed a single time. This sequence was found in a woman in her 30s in good health and CMV-seropositive. The sequenced material came from PBMCs. The rearrangement joins TRBV9 to TRBJ2-7, with D perhaps matching TRBD2 (6 bases). CDR3 coding DNA: TGTGCCAGCAGCCCCCAGGTCGGGAGCGAGCAGTACTTC. Translated: CASSPQVGSEQYF.